Following are 3 T cell receptor beta chains from one sample sequenced in a study of breast tumors, draining lymph nodes, adjacent tissues. A single record per CDR3 protein comes from TCRdb applying MiXCR to the multiplex PCR reads. This sample has about 31,000 distinct CDR3 sequences, with approximately 57% found just once. The material sequenced was breast tumor tissue. The source of these receptors is a female donor with breast cancer. Some clones in this sample may be carry-over from other donors' samples.

The chain has TRBV9 and TRBJ2-5, with TRBD2 matching over 9 bases. The CDR3 is 18 residues long. Germline values: CDR1 SGDLS, CDR2 YYNGEE. Trimming took 4 bases from V and 2 from J; bases not matched to a gene: 15. The CDR3 here is CASSSVGRFSGGQETQYF. The CDR3 DNA is TGTGCCAGCAGCTCCGTAGGACGATTCAGCGGGGGGCAAGAGACCCAGTACTTC.

The V gene is TRBV2, the J gene TRBJ1-4; D is undetermined. Deletions cut 7 bases from V and 0 bases from J, with 9 bases between. This CDR3 region has 14 residues. Germline assignment: CDR1 SNHLY and CDR2 FYNNEI. DNA of the CDR3: TGTGCCAGCAATAACAGAGCAACTAATGAAAAACTGTTTTTT. Its protein product is CASNNRATNEKLFF.

CDR3 region: CSARDPGGGTEAFF. As DNA, the CDR3 is TGCAGTGCTAGAGATCCAGGGGGTGGCACTGAAGCTTTCTTT. This rearrangement joins TRBV20-1 to TRBJ1-1, with 7 bases aligning to TRBD1. The CDR3 extends over 14 amino acids. Germline V CDR1 and CDR2: DFQATT, SNEGSKA (reference sequence). V gave up 0 bases and J gave up 4 bases; unmatched junction bases: 5.